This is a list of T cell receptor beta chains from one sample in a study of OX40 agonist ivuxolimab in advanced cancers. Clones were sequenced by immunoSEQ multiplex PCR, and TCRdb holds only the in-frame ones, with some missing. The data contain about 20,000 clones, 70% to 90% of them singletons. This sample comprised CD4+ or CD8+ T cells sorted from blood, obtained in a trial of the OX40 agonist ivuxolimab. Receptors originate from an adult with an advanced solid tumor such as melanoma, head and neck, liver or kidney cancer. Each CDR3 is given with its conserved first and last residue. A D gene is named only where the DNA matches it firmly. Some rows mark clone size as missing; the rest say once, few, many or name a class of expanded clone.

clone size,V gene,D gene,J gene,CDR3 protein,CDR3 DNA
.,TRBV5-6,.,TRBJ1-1,CASSLLNTEAFF,TGTGCCAGCAGCTTGTTGAACACTGAAGCTTTCTTT
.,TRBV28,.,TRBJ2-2,CASRDTGELFF,TGTGCGAGCAGGGACACCGGGGAGCTGTTTTTT
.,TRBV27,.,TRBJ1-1,CASSLGSGVRAFF,TGTGCCAGCAGTTTGGGGAGCGGGGTGAGGGCTTTCTTT
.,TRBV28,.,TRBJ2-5,CASSQMMGLNQETQYF,TGTGCCAGCAGTCAGATGATGGGCCTCAATCAAGAGACCCAGTACTTC
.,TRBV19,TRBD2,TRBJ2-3,CASSLWLAGADTQYF,TGTGCCAGTAGTTTATGGCTAGCGGGGGCAGATACGCAGTATTTT
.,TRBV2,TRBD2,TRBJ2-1,CASRRLAGADYNEQFF,TGTGCCAGCAGACGACTAGCGGGGGCCGACTACAATGAGCAGTTCTTC
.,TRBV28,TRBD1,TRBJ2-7,CASSLYPGQGYEQYF,TGTGCCAGCAGCCTTTACCCGGGACAGGGGTACGAGCAGTACTTC
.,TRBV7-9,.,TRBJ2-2,CASSLAGGELFF,TGTGCCAGCAGCTTGGCGGGCGGGGAGCTGTTTTTT
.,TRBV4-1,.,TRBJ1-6,CASSQKKGVDGLHF,TGCGCCAGCAGCCAAAAAAAGGGGGTAGATGGGCTCCACTTT
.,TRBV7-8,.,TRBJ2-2,CASSLVAFPTGELFF,TGTGCCAGCAGCTTAGTGGCTTTTCCCACCGGGGAGCTGTTTTTT
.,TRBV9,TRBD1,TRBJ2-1,CASSVEGTGGWYEQFF,TGTGCCAGCAGCGTAGAGGGGACAGGGGGTTGGTATGAGCAGTTCTTC
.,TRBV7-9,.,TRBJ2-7,CANPGGVDEQYF,TGTGCCAACCCCGGCGGCGTCGACGAGCAGTACTTC
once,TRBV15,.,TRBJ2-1,CATSRDPGGDTILEQFF,TGTGCCACCAGCAGAGATCCGGGCGGGGACACTATACTTGAGCAGTTCTTC
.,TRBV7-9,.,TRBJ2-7,CASSGGVPDEQYF,TGTGCCAGCAGCGGTGGAGTCCCCGACGAGCAGTACTTC
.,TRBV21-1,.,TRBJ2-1,CASSGRTARQFNEQFF,TGTGCCAGCAGCGGACGGACCGCTAGACAGTTCAATGAGCAGTTCTTC
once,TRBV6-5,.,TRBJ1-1,CASSALAMNTEAFF,TGTGCCAGCAGTGCCTTGGCAATGAACACTGAAGCTTTCTTT
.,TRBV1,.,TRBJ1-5,CTSSLDGRGSNQPQHF,TGCACCAGCAGCCTCGACGGCAGGGGAAGCAATCAGCCCCAGCATTTT
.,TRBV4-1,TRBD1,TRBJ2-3,CASSQTGQGATDTQYF,TGCGCCAGCAGTCAAACGGGACAGGGGGCCACAGATACGCAGTATTTT
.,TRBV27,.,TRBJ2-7,CASSLSQNPGRYEQYF,TGTGCCAGCAGTTTAAGCCAAAACCCGGGGAGGTACGAGCAGTACTTC
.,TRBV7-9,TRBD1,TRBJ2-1,CASSSGTGRLSYNEQFF,TGTGCCAGCAGCTCGGGGACAGGGAGGCTCTCCTACAATGAGCAGTTCTTC
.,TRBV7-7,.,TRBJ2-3,CASSLMVADTQYF,TGTGCCAGCAGCTTAATGGTGGCAGATACGCAGTATTTT
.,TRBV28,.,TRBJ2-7,CASSLRDLAYEQYF,TGTGCCAGCAGTTTGCGGGACCTAGCCTACGAGCAGTACTTC